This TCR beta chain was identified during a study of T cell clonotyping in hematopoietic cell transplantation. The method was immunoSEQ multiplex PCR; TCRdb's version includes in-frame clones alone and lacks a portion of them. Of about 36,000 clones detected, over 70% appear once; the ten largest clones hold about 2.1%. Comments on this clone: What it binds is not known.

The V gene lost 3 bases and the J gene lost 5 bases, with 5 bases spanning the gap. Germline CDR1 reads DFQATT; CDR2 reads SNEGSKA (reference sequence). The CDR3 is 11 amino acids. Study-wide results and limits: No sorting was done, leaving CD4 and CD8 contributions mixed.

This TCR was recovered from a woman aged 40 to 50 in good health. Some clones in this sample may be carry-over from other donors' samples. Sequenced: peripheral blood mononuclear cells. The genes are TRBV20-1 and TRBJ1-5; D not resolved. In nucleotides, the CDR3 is TGCAGTGCTAGTGAGGATCAGCCCCAGCATTTT. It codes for CSASEDQPQHF.